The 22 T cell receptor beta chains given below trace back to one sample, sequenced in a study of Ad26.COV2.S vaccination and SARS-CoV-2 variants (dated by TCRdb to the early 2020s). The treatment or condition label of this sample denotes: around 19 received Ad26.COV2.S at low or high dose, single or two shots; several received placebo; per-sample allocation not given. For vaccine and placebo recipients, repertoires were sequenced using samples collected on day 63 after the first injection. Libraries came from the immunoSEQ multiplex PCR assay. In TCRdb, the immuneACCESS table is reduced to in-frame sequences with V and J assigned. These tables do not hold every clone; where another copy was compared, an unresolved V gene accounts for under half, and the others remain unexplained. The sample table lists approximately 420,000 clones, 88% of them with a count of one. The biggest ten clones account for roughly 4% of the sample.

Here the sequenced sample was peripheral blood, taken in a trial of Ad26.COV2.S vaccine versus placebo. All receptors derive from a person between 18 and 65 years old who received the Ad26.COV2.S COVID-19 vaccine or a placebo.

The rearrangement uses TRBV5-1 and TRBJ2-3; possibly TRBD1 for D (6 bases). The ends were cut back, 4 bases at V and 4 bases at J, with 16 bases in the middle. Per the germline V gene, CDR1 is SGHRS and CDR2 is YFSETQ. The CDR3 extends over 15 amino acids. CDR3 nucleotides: TGCGCCAGCAGCCTATCCAGGGGAATTGCAGATACGCAGTATTTT. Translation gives CASSLSRGIADTQYF.

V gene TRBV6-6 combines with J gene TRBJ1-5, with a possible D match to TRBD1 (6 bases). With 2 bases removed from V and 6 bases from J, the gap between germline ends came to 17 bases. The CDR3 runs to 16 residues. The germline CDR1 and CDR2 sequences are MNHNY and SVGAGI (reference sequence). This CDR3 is CASSYPYRDVVQPQHF. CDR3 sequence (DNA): TGTGCCAGCAGTTACCCGTACAGGGACGTGGTTCAGCCCCAGCATTTT.

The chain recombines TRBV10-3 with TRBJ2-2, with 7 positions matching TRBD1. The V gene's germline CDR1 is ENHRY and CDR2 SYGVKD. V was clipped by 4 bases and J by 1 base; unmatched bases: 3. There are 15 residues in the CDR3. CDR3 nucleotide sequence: TGTGCCATCAGTGTGGGGACAGAGAACACCGGGGAGCTGTTTTTT. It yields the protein CAISVGTENTGELFF.

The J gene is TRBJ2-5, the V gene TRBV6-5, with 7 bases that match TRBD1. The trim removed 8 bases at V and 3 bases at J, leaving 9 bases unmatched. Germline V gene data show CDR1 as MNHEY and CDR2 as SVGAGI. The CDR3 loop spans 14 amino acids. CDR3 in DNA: TGTGCCAGCCAGTTATTGGGACAGAAAGAGACCCAGTACTTC. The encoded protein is CASQLLGQKETQYF.

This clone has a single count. The CDR3 protein is CAINDGNQPQHF. In nucleotides, the CDR3 is TGTGCCATCAATGACGGCAATCAGCCCCAGCATTTT. The chain recombines TRBV10-3 with TRBJ1-5, with D unresolved. Germline-derived CDR1 and CDR2 are ENHRY and SYGVKD. The length of the CDR3 is 12 residues. V shed 7 bases and J shed 2 bases, with 6 bases lying between them.

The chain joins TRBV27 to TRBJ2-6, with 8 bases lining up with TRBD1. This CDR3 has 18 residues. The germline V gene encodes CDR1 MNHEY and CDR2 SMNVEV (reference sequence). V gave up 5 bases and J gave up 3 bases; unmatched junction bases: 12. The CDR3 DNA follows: TGTGCCAGCAGTCCCCTGGGGCAGGGGGCGAGTGGGGCCAACGTCCTGACTTTC. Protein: CASSPLGQGASGANVLTF.

The CDR3 loop is CASSPRGEKLFF. The CDR3 DNA reads TGTGCCAGCAGTCCCCGTGGGGAAAAACTGTTTTTT. The chain employs TRBV6-5 and TRBJ1-4; D is undetermined. Germline loops: CDR1 MNHEY, CDR2 SVGAGI. Trimming took 5 bases from V and 8 from J, leaving 9 bases between them. The CDR3 totals 12 residues.

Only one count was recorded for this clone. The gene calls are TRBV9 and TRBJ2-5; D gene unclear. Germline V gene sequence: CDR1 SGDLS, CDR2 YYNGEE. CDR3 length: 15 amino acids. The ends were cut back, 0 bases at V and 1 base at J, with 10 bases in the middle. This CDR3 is CASSVGSYSQETQYF. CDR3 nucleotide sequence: TGTGCCAGCAGCGTAGGTTCGTACAGCCAAGAGACCCAGTACTTC.

The chain's CDR3 is CASSGLQTDTQYF. The CDR3 bases are TGTGCCAGCAGTGGCCTGCAAACAGATACGCAGTATTTT. The chain has TRBV2 and TRBJ2-3, with unresolved D. Germline CDR1 reads SNHLY; CDR2 reads FYNNEI. V lost 4 bases and J 3 bases, leaving 8 bases between the germline ends. The CDR3 is 13 amino acids. Drawing the rest from reference TRBV2 and TRBJ2-3, the complete variable domain is EPEVTQTPSHQVTQMGQEVILRCVPISNHLYFYWYRQILGQKVEFLVSFYNNEISEKSEIFDDQFSVERPDGSNFTLKIRSTKLEDSAMYFCASSGLQTDTQYFGPGTRLTVL.

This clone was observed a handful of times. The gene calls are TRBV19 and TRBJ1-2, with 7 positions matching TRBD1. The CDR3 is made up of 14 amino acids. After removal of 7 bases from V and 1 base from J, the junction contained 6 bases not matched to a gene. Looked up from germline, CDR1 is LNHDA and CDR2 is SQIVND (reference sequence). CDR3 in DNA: TGTGCCAGTACGCCGACAGGGTATAACTATGGCTACACCTTC. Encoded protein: CASTPTGYNYGYTF.

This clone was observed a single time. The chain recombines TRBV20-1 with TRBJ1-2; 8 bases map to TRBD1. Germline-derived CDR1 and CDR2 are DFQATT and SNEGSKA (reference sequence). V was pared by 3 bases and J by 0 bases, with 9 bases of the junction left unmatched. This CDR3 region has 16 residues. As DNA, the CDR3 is TGCAGTGCTAGTAACCGTAGGACAGGGTCTAACTATGGCTACACCTTC. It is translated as CSASNRRTGSNYGYTF.

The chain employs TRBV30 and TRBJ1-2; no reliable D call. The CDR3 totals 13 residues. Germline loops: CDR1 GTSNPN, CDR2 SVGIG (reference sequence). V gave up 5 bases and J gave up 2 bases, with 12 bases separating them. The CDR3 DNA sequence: TGTGCCTGGGACGCATCCAGCAACTATGGCTACACCTTC. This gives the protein CAWDASSNYGYTF.

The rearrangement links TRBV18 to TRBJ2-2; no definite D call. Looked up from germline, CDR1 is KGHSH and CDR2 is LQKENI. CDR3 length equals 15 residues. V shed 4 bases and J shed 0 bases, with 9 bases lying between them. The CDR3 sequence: CASSLSRSNTGELFF. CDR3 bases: TGTGCCAGCTCACTCAGCAGGTCGAACACCGGGGAGCTGTTTTTT.

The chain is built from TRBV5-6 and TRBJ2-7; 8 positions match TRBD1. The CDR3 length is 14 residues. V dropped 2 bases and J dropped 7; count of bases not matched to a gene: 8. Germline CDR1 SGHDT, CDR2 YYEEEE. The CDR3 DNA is TGTGCCAGCAGCTTTGCAGGGGGCGTTAGGGAGCAGTACTTC. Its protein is CASSFAGGVREQYF.

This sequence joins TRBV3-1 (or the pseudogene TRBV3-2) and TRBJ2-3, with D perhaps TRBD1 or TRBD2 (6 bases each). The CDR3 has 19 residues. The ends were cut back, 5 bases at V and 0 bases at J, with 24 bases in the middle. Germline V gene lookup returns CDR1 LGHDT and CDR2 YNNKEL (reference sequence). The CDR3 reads CASSISSGAFSYSTDTQYF. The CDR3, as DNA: TGTGCCAGCAGCATCTCCTCGGGGGCATTTTCCTATAGCACAGATACGCAGTATTTT.

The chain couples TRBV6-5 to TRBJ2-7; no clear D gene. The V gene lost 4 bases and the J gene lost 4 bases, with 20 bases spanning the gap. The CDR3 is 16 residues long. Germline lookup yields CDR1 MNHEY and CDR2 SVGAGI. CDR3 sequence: CASSWSDPSRYYEQYF. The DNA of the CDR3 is TGTGCCAGCAGTTGGTCCGATCCCTCGCGTTATTACGAGCAGTACTTC.

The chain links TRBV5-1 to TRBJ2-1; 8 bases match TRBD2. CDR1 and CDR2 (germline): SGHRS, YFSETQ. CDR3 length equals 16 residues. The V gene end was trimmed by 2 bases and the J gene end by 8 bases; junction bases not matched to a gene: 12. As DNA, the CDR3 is TGCGCCAGCAGCTTTGAGGGGCGGGGGGCCTTGGATGAGCAGTTCTTC. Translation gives CASSFEGRGALDEQFF.

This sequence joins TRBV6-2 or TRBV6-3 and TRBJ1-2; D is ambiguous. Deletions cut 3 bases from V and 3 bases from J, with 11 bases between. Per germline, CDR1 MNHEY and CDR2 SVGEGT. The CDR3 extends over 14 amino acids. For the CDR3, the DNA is TGTGCCAGCAGTTATTGGGGATCTGACTATGGCTACACCTTC. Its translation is CASSYWGSDYGYTF.

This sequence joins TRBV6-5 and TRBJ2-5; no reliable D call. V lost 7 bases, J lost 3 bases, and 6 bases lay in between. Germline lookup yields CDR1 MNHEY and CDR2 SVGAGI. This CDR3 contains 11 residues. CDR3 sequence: CASTFKETQYF. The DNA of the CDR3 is TGTGCCAGCACTTTCAAAGAGACCCAGTACTTC.

CDR3 bases: TGTGCCATCAGTGACGGGGGTTCGGGGGGAGGCTATGGCTACACCTTC. Translated, it gives CAISDGGSGGGYGYTF. The chain couples TRBV10-3 to TRBJ1-2, with D maybe TRBD1 (5 bases). Trimming took off 3 bases at V and 4 bases at J, with 18 bases between the two ends. This CDR3 has 16 amino acids. Germline assignment: CDR1 ENHRY and CDR2 SYGVKD.

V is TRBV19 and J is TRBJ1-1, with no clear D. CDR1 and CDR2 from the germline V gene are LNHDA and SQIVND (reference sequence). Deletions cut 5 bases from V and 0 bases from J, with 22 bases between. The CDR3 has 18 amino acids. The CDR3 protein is CASSSLWSRGSMNTEAFF. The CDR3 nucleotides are TGTGCCAGTAGTTCCCTTTGGTCTCGAGGTTCAATGAACACTGAAGCTTTCTTT.

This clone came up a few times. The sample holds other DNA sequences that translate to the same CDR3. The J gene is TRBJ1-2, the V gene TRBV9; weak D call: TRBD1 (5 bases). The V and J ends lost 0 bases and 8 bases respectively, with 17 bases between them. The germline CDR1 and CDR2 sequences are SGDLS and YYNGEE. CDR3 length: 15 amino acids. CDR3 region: CASSVGGGSPGGYTF. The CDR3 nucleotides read TGTGCCAGCAGCGTAGGGGGGGGATCCCCTGGAGGCTACACCTTC.